Below are 21 T cell receptor beta chains sequenced from a single sample in a study of T cells after yellow fever vaccination. TCRdb re-analysed the 5' RACE reads in MiXCR, keeping a single row per CDR3 protein. The table lists 500,000 to 550,000 distinct CDR3 sequences, about a fifth of them singletons. The sample in question was PBMCs, obtained 21 days after the first yellow fever vaccination. Source of these receptors: a man aged 18 to 29 who received the YFV17D yellow fever vaccine.

This chain joins TRBV20-1 and TRBJ2-3; 9 bases map to TRBD1. J was trimmed by 8 bases and V by 5 bases; bases with no gene match: 11. CDR1 DFQATT and CDR2 SNEGSKA come from the germline V gene (reference sequence). CDR3 size: 14 residues. In nucleotides, the CDR3 is TGCAGTGCTGCCGGGACAGGGCCGGGCGTTACGCAGTATTTT. This encodes CSAAGTGPGVTQYF.

The genes are TRBV7-3 and TRBJ2-3; TRBD2 is a possible D gene (5 bases). Germline CDR1 reads SGHTA; CDR2 reads FQGTGA. The CDR3 has 15 amino acids. The V gene lost 0 bases and the J gene lost 4 bases, with 11 bases spanning the gap. Here the CDR3 reads CASSLTRVVSDTQYF. The CDR3 DNA is TGTGCCAGCAGCTTAACGCGGGTTGTGTCAGATACGCAGTATTTT.

This sequence joins TRBV29-1 and TRBJ1-5; possibly TRBD1 for D (6 bases). CDR3 size: 12 residues. CDR1 and CDR2 (germline): SQVTM, ANQGSEA. With 6 bases removed from V and 9 bases from J, the gap between germline ends came to 15 bases. This chain's CDR3 is CSVREADRPQHF. DNA for the CDR3: TGCAGCGTACGCGAGGCGGACAGGCCCCAGCATTTT.

This chain joins TRBV10-2 and TRBJ1-4; perhaps TRBD1 as D (5 bases). V lost 8 bases to trimming and J lost 3 bases, with 10 bases between them. CDR1 and CDR2 (germline): WSHSY, SAAADI. The length of the CDR3 is 13 residues. The CDR3 DNA reads TGCGCCAGCCGTGGCAGGGCTAATGAAAAACTGTTTTTT. Amino acids: CASRGRANEKLFF.

The chain couples TRBV6-1 to TRBJ2-5; 9 bases fit TRBD1. The CDR3 length is 14 residues. Trimming removed 5 bases from V and 5 bases from J; junction bases left unmatched: 6. Germline CDR1 reads MNHNS; CDR2 reads SASEGT. The CDR3 loop reads CASSLTGGFETQYF. The CDR3 DNA follows: TGTGCCAGCAGTCTAACAGGGGGCTTTGAGACCCAGTACTTC.

The chain uses TRBV20-1 and TRBJ1-6, with D possibly matching TRBD1 (6 bases). V gave up 5 bases and J gave up 7 bases, with 12 bases separating them. Per germline, CDR1 DFQATT and CDR2 SNEGSKA (reference sequence). This CDR3 region has 13 residues. This chain's CDR3 is CSASMGANSPLHF. The CDR3 region has the DNA TGCAGTGCTTCCATGGGGGCGAATTCACCCCTCCACTTT.

This clonotype came up a few times. The chain has TRBV20-1 and TRBJ2-1; 7 bases agree with TRBD2. The germline gives CDR1 DFQATT, CDR2 SNEGSKA (reference sequence). Trimming removed 8 bases from V and 1 base from J; junction bases left unmatched: 5. The CDR3 has 13 amino acids. Here the CDR3 DNA reads TGCAGTCCGCTGCGGGAGTCCTACAATGAGCAGTTCTTC. Translation gives CSPLRESYNEQFF.

In this sample, this clonotype turned up a few times. The chain combines TRBV5-6 with TRBJ2-7, with 9 bases identical to TRBD1. CDR1 is SGHDT, CDR2 YYEEEE, per germline. J gave up 2 bases and V 5 bases, and 2 bases lay outside the gene matches. The CDR3 has 13 amino acids. Here the CDR3 reads CASRRQGAYEQYF. In nucleotides, the CDR3 is TGTGCCAGCAGGAGACAGGGGGCCTACGAGCAGTACTTC.

This clonotype appeared a few times. CDR3 DNA: TGTGCCAGCTCACCTACCATGTTGGGGGCTGCGGACACTGAAGCTTTCTTT. Its protein product is CASSPTMLGAADTEAFF. The chain recombines TRBV18 with TRBJ1-1, with D possibly TRBD1 on 6 matching bases. The CDR3 covers 17 residues. V lost 3 bases and J 3 bases, leaving 20 bases between the germline ends. Germline-derived CDR1 and CDR2 are KGHSH and LQKENI. Full variable domain (remainder filled in from reference TRBV18 and TRBJ1-1): NAGVMQNPRHLVRRRGQEARLRCSPMKGHSHVYWYRQLPEEGLKFMVYLQKENIIDESGMPKERFSAEFPKEGPSILRIQQVVRGDSAAYFCASSPTMLGAADTEAFFGQGTRLTVV.

The chain recombines TRBV19 with TRBJ2-1; D gene uncertain. Germline CDR1 and CDR2: LNHDA and SQIVND (reference sequence). This CDR3 is built from 12 residues. V gave up 3 bases and J gave up 9 bases, with 9 bases separating them. This chain's CDR3 is CASSMAVAEQFF. CDR3 DNA sequence: TGTGCCAGTAGTATGGCTGTGGCTGAGCAGTTCTTC.

The J gene is TRBJ2-1, the V gene TRBV6-2 or TRBV6-3, with D possibly being TRBD2 (7 bases). Germline V gives CDR1 MNHEY, CDR2 SVGEGT. The CDR3 runs 15 residues. Trimming pared 6 bases from V and 7 bases from J, leaving 19 bases between. The CDR3 nucleotides are TGTGCCAGCAGGCTGGGAGGGGGGCGCACAAATGAGCAGTTCTTC. Amino acids: CASRLGGGRTNEQFF.

This clonotype has just a few counts. The chain employs TRBV12-3 or TRBV12-4 and TRBJ1-1; D is possibly TRBD1 (5 bases). The V and J ends lost 6 bases and 0 bases respectively, with 17 bases between them. The CDR3 totals 16 residues. CDR3 nucleotides: TGTGCCAGCAGGACCCGGACACAACCTCTGAACACTGAAGCTTTCTTT. Amino acid sequence: CASRTRTQPLNTEAFF.

V usage is TRBV10-3 and J usage is TRBJ2-5; no reliable D call. Trimming took 10 bases from V and 3 from J, leaving 15 bases between them. Per the germline V gene, CDR1 is ENHRY and CDR2 is SYGVKD. This CDR3 has 13 amino acids. The CDR3 DNA follows: TGTGCCACCAGACCAAGACCCGAAGAGACCCAGTACTTC. Its translation is CATRPRPEETQYF.

The V gene is TRBV5-1, the J gene TRBJ2-3; 9 bases are a match to TRBD1. The CDR3 contains 16 residues. CDR1 is SGHRS, CDR2 YFSETQ, per germline. Losses at the gene ends were 0 bases for V and 2 bases for J; bases not matched to a gene: 4. DNA for the CDR3: TGCGCCAGCAGCTTGGCACAGGGGGCCTTCACAGATACGCAGTATTTT. It encodes CASSLAQGAFTDTQYF.

The chain uses TRBV7-8 and TRBJ1-6; D is undetermined. Trimming cost V 5 bases and J 0 bases, with 11 bases left between them. The CDR3 loop spans 16 amino acids. Germline V gene data show CDR1 as SGHVS and CDR2 as FQNEAQ. In nucleotides, the CDR3 is TGTGCCAGCAGCCTCAGTGCAAGCTCCTATAATTCACCCCTCCACTTT. Amino acid sequence: CASSLSASSYNSPLHF.

The chain recombines TRBV18 with TRBJ2-3; 7 bases map to TRBD2. Germline V CDR1 and CDR2: KGHSH, LQKENI. Trimming at V came to 3 bases and at J to 1 base, leaving 4 bases not matched to a gene. The CDR3 runs to 15 residues. For the CDR3, the DNA is TGTGCCAGCTCACCCGCGGGACTACGCACAGATACGCAGTATTTT. Amino acid sequence: CASSPAGLRTDTQYF.

This rearrangement joins TRBV7-9 to TRBJ2-1, with D hard to call. This CDR3 has 15 residues. Germline V gene sequence: CDR1 SEHNR, CDR2 FQNEAQ (reference sequence). The V and J ends lost 4 bases and 10 bases respectively, with 20 bases between them. The CDR3 loop is CASSSEPLMVDEQFF. In nucleotides, the CDR3 is TGTGCCAGCAGCTCCGAACCCTTGATGGTGGACGAGCAGTTCTTC.

This clonotype was detected ten times or more. This chain joins TRBV5-1 and TRBJ2-7; D is undetermined. Trimming cost V 0 bases and J 3 bases, with 4 bases left between them. This CDR3 has 12 residues. Germline V gene data show CDR1 as SGHRS and CDR2 as YFSETQ. CDR3 loop: CASSLGDYEQYF. In DNA form, the CDR3 reads TGCGCCAGCAGCTTGGGCGACTACGAGCAGTACTTC.

This chain uses TRBV27 with TRBJ2-6; D may be TRBD1 (6 bases). This CDR3 has 17 residues. Germline CDR1 and CDR2: MNHEY and SMNVEV (reference sequence). Between the trimmed V and J ends, which lost 2 bases and 0 bases, there was a span of 11 bases. The CDR3 here is CASSLTGGPSGANVLTF. As DNA, the CDR3 is TGTGCCAGCAGTTTAACTGGGGGCCCCTCTGGGGCCAACGTCCTGACTTTC.

The CDR3 bases are TGCGCCAGCAGCGGAGGGACTTTTACTAATGAAAAACTGTTTTTT. This sequence encodes CASSGGTFTNEKLFF. V gene TRBV5-1 combines with J gene TRBJ1-4; D is perhaps TRBD1 (5 bases). The germline V gene encodes CDR1 SGHRS and CDR2 YFSETQ. V lost 4 bases, J lost 2 bases, and 12 bases lay in between. The CDR3 runs to 15 residues.

The CDR3 DNA is TGTGCCAGCACCAAATTGAGCTCCTACGAGCAGTACTTC. Translation: CASTKLSSYEQYF. The gene calls are TRBV6-2 or TRBV6-3 and TRBJ2-7; D is undetermined. Germline loops: CDR1 MNHEY, CDR2 SVGEGT. This CDR3 has 13 residues. The germline V and J ends were trimmed by 7 bases and 0 bases, with 10 bases remaining between them.